The TCR beta chain described here comes from a study of shared clonotypes between healthy human individuals. Study outcomes and limitations: Donor clonotype sharing was expected to depend on sequencing depth. Estimated richness values were generally larger in naive subsets than in memory subsets.

For this clone: Its antigen is as yet unknown.

From CD4+ cells came CD45RA+ naive and CD45RA-negative memory subsets. Here immunoSEQ multiplex PCR was the method, and the copy in TCRdb shows in-frame clones only, minus some. This table holds approximately 940,000 clones, more than 75% found once. The CDR3 length is 12 residues. V lost 8 bases to trimming and J lost 2 bases, with 10 bases between them. Germline CDR1 reads ENHRY; CDR2 reads SYGVKD. Sequencing used memory CD4+ T cells sorted from blood. Specified subset: CD45RA-negative fraction. The chain employs TRBV10-3 and TRBJ2-7; D gene unclear. The sequence came from a man younger than 30 in good health. The CDR3 here is CAISPQAYEQYF. The CDR3 coding sequence is TGTGCCATCTCTCCGCAGGCCTACGAGCAGTACTTC.